Following are 9 T cell receptor beta chains from one sample sequenced in a study of blood T cell repertoires in COVID-19. Only in-frame clones appear in the TCRdb table, and some are missing; sequencing was by immunoSEQ multiplex PCR. The sample lists 270,000 or so clones, about 91% seen once, with 1.2% in the top ten. The material sequenced was PBMCs or T cells enriched from blood (not recorded which). The receptor source for this set is a middle-aged woman with acute COVID-19.

This clone was seen a handful of times. The rearrangement joins TRBV27 to TRBJ1-2, with TRBD1 matching over 11 bases. The J segment lost 6 bases and the V segment lost 4 bases, leaving 4 bases of the junction unmatched. The germline V gene has CDR1 MNHEY and CDR2 SMNVEV (reference sequence). The CDR3 is 14 residues long. In DNA form, the CDR3 reads TGTGCCAGCAGTTCCGGACAGGGGGCGCATGGCTACACCTTC. It codes for CASSSGQGAHGYTF.

This clone was seen only once. V usage is TRBV9 and J usage is TRBJ2-2; no firm D call. V lost 5 bases to trimming and J lost 8 bases, with 7 bases between them. CDR1 and CDR2 from the germline V gene are SGDLS and YYNGEE. CDR3 length equals 11 residues. CDR3 in DNA: TGTGCCAGCAGATCGGGTGGGGAGCTGTTTTTT. Protein product: CASRSGGELFF.

V usage is TRBV5-5 and J usage is TRBJ2-7, with TRBD2 matching over 9 bases. This CDR3 comprises 14 residues. Germline lookup yields CDR1 SGHKS and CDR2 YYEKEE (reference sequence). V gave up 2 bases and J gave up 3 bases; unmatched junction bases: 3. The CDR3 here is CASSLGSGSYEQYV. Here the CDR3 DNA reads TGTGCCAGCAGCTTAGGTAGCGGGAGCTACGAGCAGTACGTC.

This rearrangement joins TRBV27 to TRBJ1-3; weak D call: TRBD1 (5 bases). Trimming left V 0 bases short and J 0 bases short, with 12 bases between. There are 17 residues in the CDR3. The germline V gene encodes CDR1 MNHEY and CDR2 SMNVEV (reference sequence). The CDR3 nucleotides read TGTGCCAGCAGTTTATCGGGGCGGCTATCCTCTGGAAACACCATATATTTT. Protein sequence: CASSLSGRLSSGNTIYF.

This rearrangement joins TRBV14 to TRBJ1-6; D is uncertain. V was clipped by 2 bases and J by 7 bases, with 12 bases between them. This CDR3 contains 15 residues. Germline V gives CDR1 SGHDN, CDR2 FVKESK. CDR3 nucleotides: TGTGCCAGCAGCCAACGGTGGTCGGGGAATTCACCCCTCCACTTT. Translated: CASSQRWSGNSPLHF.

The V gene is TRBV19, the J gene TRBJ2-2, with D tentatively TRBD1 (5 bases). V lost 5 bases, J lost 4 bases, and 11 bases lay in between. This CDR3 is built from 14 residues. The germline V gene encodes CDR1 LNHDA and CDR2 SQIVND (reference sequence). The CDR3 DNA reads TGTGCCAGTAGTGCACAGGTGGTCACCGGGGAGCTGTTTTTT. As protein: CASSAQVVTGELFF.

The rearrangement uses TRBV9 and TRBJ2-3, with D perhaps TRBD1 (6 bases). Germline values: CDR1 SGDLS, CDR2 YYNGEE. The CDR3 is 16 amino acids. Trimming pared 0 bases from V and 1 base from J, leaving 12 bases between. The CDR3, as DNA: TGTGCCAGCAGCGTAGCTTGGGGGCCTCGCACAGATACGCAGTATTTT. Translating it yields CASSVAWGPRTDTQYF.

The chain has TRBV7-3 and TRBJ2-1, with 7 nucleotides matching TRBD1. The V gene's germline CDR1 is SGHTA and CDR2 FQGTGA. With 4 bases clipped from V and 5 bases from J, the junction kept 5 bases outside the gene matches. The CDR3 contains 14 residues. DNA for the CDR3: TGTGCCAGCAGCTCGACAGGGATCGACAATGAGCAGTTCTTC. The encoded protein is CASSSTGIDNEQFF.

V gene TRBV7-8 combines with J gene TRBJ1-5; unclear D gene. V was clipped by 5 bases and J by 7 bases, with 15 bases between them. The CDR3 is 14 residues long. Germline CDR1 is SGHVS and CDR2 is FQNEAQ. CDR3 residues: CASSGGPSRQPQHF. The CDR3 region has the DNA TGTGCCAGCAGCGGAGGTCCGTCTAGACAGCCCCAGCATTTT. The complete variable domain, with remaining parts taken from reference TRBV7-8 and TRBJ1-5, reads GAGVSQSPRYKVAKRGQDVALRCDPISGHVSLFWYQQALGQGPEFLTYFQNEAQLDKSGLPSDRFFAERPEGSVSTLKIQRTQQEDSAVYLCASSGGPSRQPQHFGDGTRLSIL.